Listed below are T cell receptor beta chains from one sample, sequenced in a study of blood T cell repertoires in COVID-19. TCRdb's copy holds only in-frame clones and misses some; the assay was immunoSEQ multiplex PCR. The profile covers over 140,000 clones, with about 79% appearing a single time and under 6% taken by the ten largest. Sequencing used peripheral blood. The receptors derive from a woman older than 75 with active or convalescent COVID-19. CDR3s include the opening cysteine and the closing phenylalanine or tryptophan. A clone size is listed for some rows: how often the clone was seen (once, few, many), or a class if it is expanded.

v_gene	len	j_gene	abundance	CDR3aa
TRBV7-8	14	TRBJ1-6	few	CASSRQASNSPLHF
TRBV7-6	19	TRBJ1-4	-	CASSLILGRMGQANEKLFF
TRBV19	15	TRBJ1-1	-	CASSPRTAMNTEAFF
TRBV6-2/TRBV6-3	12	TRBJ1-1	few	CASSSRVTEAFF
TRBV5-1	16	TRBJ1-1	-	CASSEAYRGRGTEAFF
TRBV14	13	TRBJ1-1	once	CASSLTVNTEAFF
TRBV7-9	15	TRBJ1-6	-	CASSLGDSYNSPLHF
TRBV19	16	TRBJ2-5	-	CASGTGGASFRETQYF
TRBV29-1	12	TRBJ2-3	-	CSVRDSAYTQYF
TRBV18	15	TRBJ1-2	few	CASSPSADTVYGYTF
TRBV27	15	TRBJ2-5	-	CASSFSAAYQETQYF
TRBV19	15	TRBJ1-1	-	CASSIRVDLLTEAFF
TRBV28	14	TRBJ2-5	-	CASSLGAWGETQYF
TRBV7-8	14	TRBJ2-2	many	CASSKSTVAGELFF
TRBV19	14	TRBJ2-3	-	CASRKAGSTDTQYF
TRBV5-1	15	TRBJ2-3	-	CASSLAGVSTDTQYF
TRBV6-4	13	TRBJ2-1	-	CASSGQGGNEQFF
TRBV28	15	TRBJ1-1	few	CASSLWRQTDTEAFF
TRBV5-3	15	TRBJ1-2	-	CARKQGASISYGYTF
TRBV12-3/TRBV12-4	13	TRBJ1-2	few	CASSIRVDLGYTF
TRBV4-3	16	TRBJ1-4	few	CASSQAPGQGQEKLFF
TRBV4-2	16	TRBJ2-2	once	CASSRDLAASTGELFF
TRBV12-3/TRBV12-4	13	TRBJ2-7	-	CASSLGPVYEQYF
TRBV4-3	14	TRBJ2-7	few	CASSLAQGDYEQYF
TRBV12-2	21	TRBJ2-7	-	CASRFFLGRLRQLAGAYEQYF
TRBV6-5	14	TRBJ2-3	-	CASSTGTGENTQYF
TRBV6-5	14	TRBJ1-1	-	CASRAGQLNTEAFF
TRBV5-1	15	TRBJ1-6	-	CASSWGDRDNSPLHF
TRBV19	17	TRBJ2-1	-	CASTPGLAGGLYDEQFF
TRBV11-2	14	TRBJ2-5	once	CASSPVQGRETQYF
TRBV6-5	11	TRBJ1-2	-	CASYEAYGYTF
TRBV6-5	14	TRBJ1-2	-	CASSATLQTYGYTF
TRBV30	13	TRBJ1-5	few	CAWSPTGVQPQHF
TRBV7-2	15	TRBJ1-2	once	CASSLGGLANYGYTF
TRBV30	16	TRBJ1-6	-	CAWSVRTGAYNSPLHF
TRBV2	15	TRBJ2-2	once	CASSESDRPTGELFF
TRBV28	12	TRBJ1-2	-	CASRGRVSGYTF
TRBV19	14	TRBJ2-1	-	CASSRGGKQGEQFF
TRBV5-1	15	TRBJ2-7	-	CASSLVSGSTYEQYF